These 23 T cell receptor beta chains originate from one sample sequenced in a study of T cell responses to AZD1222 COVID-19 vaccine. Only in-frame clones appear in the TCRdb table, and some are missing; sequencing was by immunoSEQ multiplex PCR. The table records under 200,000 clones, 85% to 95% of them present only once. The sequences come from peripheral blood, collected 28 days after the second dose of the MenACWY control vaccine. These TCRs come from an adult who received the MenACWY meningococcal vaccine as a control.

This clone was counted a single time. The CDR3 loop is CASSIGTGNNEQFF. The CDR3 nucleotides read TGTGCCAGCAGCATTGGGACAGGTAACAATGAGCAGTTCTTC. V and J are TRBV11-3 and TRBJ2-1; 8 positions agree with TRBD1. The CDR3 totals 14 residues. Germline loops: CDR1 SGHNT, CDR2 YENEEA. V trimming: 5 bases; J trimming: 5 bases; junction bases outside the gene matches: 5.

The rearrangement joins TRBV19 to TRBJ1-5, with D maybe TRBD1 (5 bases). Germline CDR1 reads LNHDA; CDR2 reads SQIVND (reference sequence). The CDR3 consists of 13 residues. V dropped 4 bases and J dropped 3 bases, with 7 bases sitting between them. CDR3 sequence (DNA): TGTGCCAGTAGTAAGACAGACAATCAGCCCCAGCATTTT. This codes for CASSKTDNQPQHF.

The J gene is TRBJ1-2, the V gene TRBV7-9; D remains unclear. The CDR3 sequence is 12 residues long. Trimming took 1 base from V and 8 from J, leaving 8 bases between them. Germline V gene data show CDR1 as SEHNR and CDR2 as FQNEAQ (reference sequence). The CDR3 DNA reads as TGTGCCAGCAGCTTAGAACAGAGGGGCTACACCTTC. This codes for CASSLEQRGYTF.

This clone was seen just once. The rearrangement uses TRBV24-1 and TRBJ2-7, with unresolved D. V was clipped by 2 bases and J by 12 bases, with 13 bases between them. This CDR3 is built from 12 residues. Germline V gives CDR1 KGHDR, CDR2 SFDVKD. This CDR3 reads CATSDSRAYLYF. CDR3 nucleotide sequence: TGTGCCACCAGTGATTCCCGGGCTTACCTGTACTTC.

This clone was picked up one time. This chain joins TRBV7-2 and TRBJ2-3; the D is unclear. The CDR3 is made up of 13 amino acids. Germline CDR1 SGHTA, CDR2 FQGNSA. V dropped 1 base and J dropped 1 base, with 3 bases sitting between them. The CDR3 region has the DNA TGTGCCAGCAGCTTAGATGGCACAGATACGCAGTATTTT. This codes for CASSLDGTDTQYF.

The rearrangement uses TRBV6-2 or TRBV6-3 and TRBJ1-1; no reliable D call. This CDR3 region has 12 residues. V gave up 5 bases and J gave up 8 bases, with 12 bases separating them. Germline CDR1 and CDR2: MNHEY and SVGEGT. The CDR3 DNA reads TGTGCCAGCAGTCCACTAGTGGGGGAAGCTTTCTTT. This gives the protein CASSPLVGEAFF.

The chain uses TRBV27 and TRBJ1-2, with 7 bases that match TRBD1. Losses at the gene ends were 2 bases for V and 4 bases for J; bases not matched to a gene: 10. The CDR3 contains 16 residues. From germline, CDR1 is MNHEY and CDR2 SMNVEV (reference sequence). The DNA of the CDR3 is TGTGCCAGCAGTTTAGGACGAGGGGGCGCCAGCTATGGCTACACCTTC. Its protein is CASSLGRGGASYGYTF.

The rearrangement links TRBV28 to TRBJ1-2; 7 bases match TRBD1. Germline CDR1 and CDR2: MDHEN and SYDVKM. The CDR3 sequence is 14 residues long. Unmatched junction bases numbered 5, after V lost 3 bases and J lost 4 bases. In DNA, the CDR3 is TGTGCCAGCAGTTTTTTAGGGGGCGCCTATGGCTACACCTTC. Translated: CASSFLGGAYGYTF.

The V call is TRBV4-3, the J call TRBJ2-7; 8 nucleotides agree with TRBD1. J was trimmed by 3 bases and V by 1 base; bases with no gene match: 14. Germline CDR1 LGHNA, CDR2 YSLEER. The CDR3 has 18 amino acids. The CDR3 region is CASSQGLPPGQDRYEQYF. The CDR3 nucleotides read TGCGCCAGCAGCCAAGGCCTACCTCCGGGACAGGACCGCTACGAGCAGTACTTC.

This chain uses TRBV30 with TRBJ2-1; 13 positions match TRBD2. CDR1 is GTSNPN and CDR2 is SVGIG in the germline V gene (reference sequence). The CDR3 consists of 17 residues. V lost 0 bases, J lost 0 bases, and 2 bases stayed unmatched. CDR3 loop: CAWSVLAGGSSYNEQFF. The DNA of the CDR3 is TGTGCCTGGAGTGTACTAGCGGGAGGGAGCTCCTACAATGAGCAGTTCTTC.

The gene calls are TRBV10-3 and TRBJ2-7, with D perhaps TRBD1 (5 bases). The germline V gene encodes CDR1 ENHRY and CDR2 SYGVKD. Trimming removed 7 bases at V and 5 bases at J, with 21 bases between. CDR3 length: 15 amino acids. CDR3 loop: CAIKSDSPPKNEQYF. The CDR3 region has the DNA TGTGCCATCAAGAGTGACAGCCCCCCAAAGAACGAGCAGTACTTC.

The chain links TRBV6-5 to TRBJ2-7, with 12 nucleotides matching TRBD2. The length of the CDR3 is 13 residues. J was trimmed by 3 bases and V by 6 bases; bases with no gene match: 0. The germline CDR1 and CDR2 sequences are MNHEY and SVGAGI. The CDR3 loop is CASRLAGGYEQYF. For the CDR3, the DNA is TGTGCCAGCAGACTAGCGGGGGGCTACGAGCAGTACTTC.

CDR3 in amino acids: CASSQDYAIDYGYTF. The CDR3 region has the DNA TGCGCCAGCAGCCAAGATTACGCCATAGACTATGGCTACACCTTC. The rearrangement joins TRBV4-3 to TRBJ1-2, with unresolved D. V was clipped by 0 bases and J by 3 bases, with 11 bases between them. Germline V gives CDR1 LGHNA, CDR2 YSLEER. The CDR3 is 15 amino acids.

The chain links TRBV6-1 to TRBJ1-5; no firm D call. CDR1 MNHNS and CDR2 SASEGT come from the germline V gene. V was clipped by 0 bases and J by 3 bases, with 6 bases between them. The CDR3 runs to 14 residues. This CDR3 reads CASSEATINQPQHF. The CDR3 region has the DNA TGTGCCAGCAGTGAAGCGACAATCAATCAGCCCCAGCATTTT.

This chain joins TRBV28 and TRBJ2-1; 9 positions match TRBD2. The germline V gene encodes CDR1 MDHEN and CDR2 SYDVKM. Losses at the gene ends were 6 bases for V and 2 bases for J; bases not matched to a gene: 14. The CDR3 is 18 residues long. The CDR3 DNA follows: TGTGCCAGCAGGGGAATTGAGCTAGCGGGGCGGGCCTACAATGAGCAGTTCTTC. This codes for CASRGIELAGRAYNEQFF.

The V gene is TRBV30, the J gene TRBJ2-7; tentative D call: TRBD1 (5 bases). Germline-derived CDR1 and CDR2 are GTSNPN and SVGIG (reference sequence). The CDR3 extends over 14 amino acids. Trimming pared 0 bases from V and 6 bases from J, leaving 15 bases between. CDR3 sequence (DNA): TGTGCCTGGAGTGTTGGAGCAGGGTTTATCGAGCAGTACTTC. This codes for CAWSVGAGFIEQYF.

The CDR3 region is CASSLGVINQPQHF. CDR3 DNA: TGTGCCAGCAGCTTAGGAGTGATTAATCAGCCCCAGCATTTT. The genes are TRBV7-2 and TRBJ1-5; D is uncertain. V was pared by 1 base and J by 4 bases, with 8 bases between. The CDR3 is 14 residues long. From germline, CDR1 is SGHTA and CDR2 FQGNSA.

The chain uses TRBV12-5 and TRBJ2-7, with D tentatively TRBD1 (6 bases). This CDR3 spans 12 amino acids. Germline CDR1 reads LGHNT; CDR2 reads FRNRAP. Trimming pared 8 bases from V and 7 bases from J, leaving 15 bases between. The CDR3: CASSISRGEQYF. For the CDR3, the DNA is TGTGCTAGTTCCATCAGCAGGGGTGAGCAGTACTTC.

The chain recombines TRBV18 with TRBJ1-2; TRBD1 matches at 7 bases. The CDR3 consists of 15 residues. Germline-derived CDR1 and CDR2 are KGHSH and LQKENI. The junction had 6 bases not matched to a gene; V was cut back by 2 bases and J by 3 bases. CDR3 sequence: CASSPTGESYYGYTF. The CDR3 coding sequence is TGTGCCAGCTCACCAACAGGGGAATCTTACTATGGCTACACCTTC. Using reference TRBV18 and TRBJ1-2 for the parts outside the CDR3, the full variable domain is NAGVMQNPRHLVRRRGQEARLRCSPMKGHSHVYWYRQLPEEGLKFMVYLQKENIIDESGMPKERFSAEFPKEGPSILRIQQVVRGDSAAYFCASSPTGESYYGYTFGSGTRLTVV.

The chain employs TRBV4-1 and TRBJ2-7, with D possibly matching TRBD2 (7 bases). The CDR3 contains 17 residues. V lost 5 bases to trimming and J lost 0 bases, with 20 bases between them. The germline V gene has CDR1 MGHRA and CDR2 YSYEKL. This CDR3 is CASSDTLGGGPSYEQYF. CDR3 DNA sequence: TGCGCCAGCAGCGATACACTAGGGGGAGGGCCCTCCTACGAGCAGTACTTC.

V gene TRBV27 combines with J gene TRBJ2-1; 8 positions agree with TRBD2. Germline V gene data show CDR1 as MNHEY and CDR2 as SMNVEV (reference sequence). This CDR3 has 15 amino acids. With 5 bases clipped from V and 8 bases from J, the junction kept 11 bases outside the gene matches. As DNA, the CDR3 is TGTGCCAGCAGTCCCCTAGCGGGCCGGGGCGATGAGCAGTTCTTC. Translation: CASSPLAGRGDEQFF.

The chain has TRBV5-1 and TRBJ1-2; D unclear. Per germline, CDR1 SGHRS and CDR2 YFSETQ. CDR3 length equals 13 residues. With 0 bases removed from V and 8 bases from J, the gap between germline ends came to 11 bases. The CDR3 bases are TGCGCCAGCAGCTTGGAGACCAGGTGGGGCTACACCTTC. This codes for CASSLETRWGYTF.

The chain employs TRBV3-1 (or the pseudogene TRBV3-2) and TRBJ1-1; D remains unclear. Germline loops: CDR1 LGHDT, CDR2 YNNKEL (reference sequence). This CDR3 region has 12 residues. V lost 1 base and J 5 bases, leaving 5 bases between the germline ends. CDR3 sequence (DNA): TGTGCCAGCAGCCAAGTGTGGACTGAAGCTTTCTTT. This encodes CASSQVWTEAFF.